This TCR beta chain was retrieved from a study of shared T cell receptors in the human thymus. V was pared by 7 bases and J by 6 bases, with 11 bases of the junction left unmatched. The CDR3 sequence is 14 residues long. Germline CDR1 reads MNHNS; CDR2 reads SASEGT. Sequenced by immunoSEQ multiplex PCR; TCRdb stores in-frame clones only, minus some. The table records 500,000 to 750,000 clones, approximately 90% of them present only once. The same sample was also studied in work on human thymus T cells. That publication notes: V and J genes seemed to be used with bias in thymic and blood repertoires. Related research has reported that thymic repertoires overlap highly among unrelated individuals.

Sequenced input: thymocytes. The receptor was derived from a boy in the first two years of life with a congenital heart defect. This rearrangement joins TRBV6-1 to TRBJ1-1; 7 nucleotides align to TRBD1. DNA of the CDR3: TGTGCCAGCAAGTCCCAACAGGGGAAATCTGAAGCTTTCTTT. It is translated as CASKSQQGKSEAFF.